The next 16 T cell receptor beta chains were all read from a single sample in a study of blood T cell repertoires in COVID-19. Produced via immunoSEQ multiplex PCR; TCRdb's table is partial and in-frame only. The table lists about 150,000 clones, about 88% of them singletons. The sample taken for sequencing was PBMCs or T cells enriched from blood (not recorded which). The receptors were sampled from a man aged 45-65 years who had recovered from COVID-19.

The rearrangement uses TRBV9 and TRBJ1-2; the match to TRBD1 covers 7 bases. The V gene's germline CDR1 is SGDLS and CDR2 YYNGEE. This CDR3 contains 15 residues. The junction had 5 bases not matched to a gene; V was cut back by 3 bases and J by 0 bases. This chain's CDR3 is CASSGQGEPNYGYTF. The CDR3 DNA sequence: TGTGCCAGCAGCGGGCAGGGGGAACCTAACTATGGCTACACCTTC.

This clone was seen only once. CDR3 amino acids: CASSQDGAGWDIQYF. For the CDR3, the DNA is TGTGCCAGCAGCCAAGATGGGGCAGGTTGGGACATTCAGTACTTC. The chain combines TRBV3-1 (or the pseudogene TRBV3-2) with TRBJ2-4; a weak D match, TRBD1 (5 bases). The CDR3 covers 15 residues. V was cut by 0 bases and J by 8 bases, with 14 bases left in between. The germline V gene has CDR1 LGHDT and CDR2 YNNKEL (reference sequence).

This sequence joins TRBV4-2 and TRBJ1-4; TRBD1 matches 9 bases. CDR1 is LGHNA and CDR2 is YNFKEQ in the germline V gene. With V trimmed by 5 bases and J by 6 bases, 7 bases remained unmatched. CDR3 length: 15 amino acids. For the CDR3, the DNA is TGTGCCAGCAGCTTGCCGACAGGGGGGGATGAAAAACTGTTTTTT. Translated, it gives CASSLPTGGDEKLFF.

The chain links TRBV6-4 to TRBJ2-2; TRBD2 matches 10 bases. Losses at the gene ends were 3 bases for V and 6 bases for J; bases not matched to a gene: 4. The CDR3 spans 15 residues. CDR1 and CDR2 from the germline V gene are MRHNA and SNTAGT. In DNA form, the CDR3 reads TGTGCCAGCAGTGAACTAGCGGGGCAACCCGGGGAGCTGTTTTTT. This sequence encodes CASSELAGQPGELFF.

This chain connects TRBV15 to TRBJ1-2; D gene uncertain. The V and J ends lost 1 base and 6 bases respectively, with 12 bases between them. CDR1 and CDR2 from the germline V gene are LNHNV and YYDKDF (reference sequence). The CDR3 covers 14 residues. The DNA for the CDR3 is TGTGCCACCAGCAGAGCCGCTGGAGGGAATGGCTACACCTTC. Its translation is CATSRAAGGNGYTF.

A single count supports this clone. This chain joins TRBV2 and TRBJ1-5; maybe TRBD1 (5 bases). Germline V lookup: CDR1 SNHLY, CDR2 FYNNEI. The ends were cut back, 7 bases at V and 5 bases at J, with 18 bases in the middle. This CDR3 region has 15 residues. CDR3 in amino acids: CASKIGWAGDQPQHF. The CDR3 DNA reads TGTGCCAGCAAGATCGGGTGGGCGGGGGATCAGCCCCAGCATTTT.

The chain combines TRBV9 with TRBJ2-1; 10 bases are shared with TRBD2. Per the germline V gene, CDR1 is SGDLS and CDR2 is YYNGEE. V was pared by 3 bases and J by 1 base, with 7 bases of the junction left unmatched. The length of the CDR3 is 17 residues. The CDR3 sequence: CASSARPSGGSYNEQFF. In DNA form, the CDR3 reads TGTGCCAGCAGCGCCCGTCCTAGCGGGGGATCCTACAATGAGCAGTTCTTC.

V gene TRBV19 combines with J gene TRBJ2-7, with 8 nucleotides matching TRBD2. Looked up from germline, CDR1 is LNHDA and CDR2 is SQIVND (reference sequence). This CDR3 is built from 15 residues. Trimming at V came to 3 bases and at J to 0 bases, leaving 4 bases not matched to a gene. This chain's CDR3 is CASSIKRGTSYEQYF. CDR3 in DNA: TGTGCCAGTAGTATCAAGCGGGGGACCTCCTACGAGCAGTACTTC. Full variable domain (remainder filled in from reference TRBV19 and TRBJ2-7): DGGITQSPKYLFRKEGQNVTLSCEQNLNHDAMYWYRQDPGQGLRLIYYSQIVNDFQKGDIAEGYSVSREKKESFPLTVTSAQKNPTAFYLCASSIKRGTSYEQYFGPGTRLTVT.

The V gene is TRBV11-1, the J gene TRBJ2-2, with D hard to call. The CDR3 extends over 15 amino acids. Germline-derived CDR1 and CDR2 are SGHAT and FQDESV (reference sequence). With 0 bases removed from V and 2 bases from J, the gap between germline ends came to 7 bases. CDR3 DNA sequence: TGTGCCAGCAGCTTAGCGCGTCTCAACACCGGGGAGCTGTTTTTT. This translates into CASSLARLNTGELFF.

The gene calls are TRBV4-3 and TRBJ2-7; D ambiguous. V gave up 1 base and J gave up 0 bases, with 10 bases separating them. Germline values: CDR1 LGHNA, CDR2 YSLEER. This CDR3 has 15 amino acids. The CDR3 loop reads CASSQGLGSSYEQYF. The CDR3 DNA reads as TGCGCCAGCAGCCAAGGACTCGGAAGCTCCTACGAGCAGTACTTC.

The table lists this clone with a count of one. The CDR3 nucleotides are TGTGCCAGAAGGGAAAGGACAGGGCGATTCACACCTGGGGCCAACGTCCTGACTTTC. It specifies CARRERTGRFTPGANVLTF. The chain recombines TRBV5-3 with TRBJ2-6; 8 nucleotides line up with TRBD1. TRBV5-3 is annotated as an ORF whose role is uncertain. This CDR3 is built from 19 residues. The V segment lost 5 bases and the J segment 2 bases; nucleotides outside the gene matches: 15.

This sequence joins TRBV19 and TRBJ1-5; D remains ambiguous. CDR1 and CDR2 from the germline V gene are LNHDA and SQIVND (reference sequence). Trimming shortened V by 0 bases and J by 0 bases, and 15 bases separated the two germline ends. The CDR3 is 18 amino acids. The CDR3 here is CASSIEQVVGNSNQPQHF. In DNA, the CDR3 is TGTGCCAGTAGTATAGAGCAGGTGGTAGGTAATAGCAATCAGCCCCAGCATTTT.

The chain links TRBV6-1 to TRBJ1-5; the D gene is possibly TRBD1 (5 bases). The CDR3 is 16 amino acids. V lost 4 bases and J 2 bases, leaving 15 bases between the germline ends. Germline lookup yields CDR1 MNHNS and CDR2 SASEGT. As DNA, the CDR3 is TGTGCCAGCAGTGGGGCAAAAGGGGCCGGCAATCAGCCCCAGCATTTT. Its translation is CASSGAKGAGNQPQHF.

In its sample, this clone was seen once. The chain carries TRBV11-2 and TRBJ1-3, with D possibly matching TRBD1 (6 bases). The CDR3 extends over 15 amino acids. Per germline, CDR1 SGHAT and CDR2 FQNNGV. Trimming took off 1 base at V and 4 bases at J, with 11 bases between the two ends. In DNA, the CDR3 is TGTGCCAGCAGCTTAGGTACAGGGAACGGAAACACCATATATTTT. Its protein product is CASSLGTGNGNTIYF.

The chain is built from TRBV18 and TRBJ2-5; 7 positions agree with TRBD1. The V gene's germline CDR1 is KGHSH and CDR2 LQKENI. Losses at the gene ends were 6 bases for V and 8 bases for J; bases not matched to a gene: 12. CDR3 length equals 14 residues. DNA for the CDR3: TGTGCCAGCTCCGGTCAGGGACAGACGAATACCCAGTACTTC. It codes for CASSGQGQTNTQYF.

The chain carries TRBV19 and TRBJ1-2; D possibly corresponds to TRBD1 (5 bases). Germline V gene data show CDR1 as LNHDA and CDR2 as SQIVND (reference sequence). The CDR3 is made up of 16 amino acids. V lost 3 bases and J 3 bases, leaving 17 bases between the germline ends. CDR3 coding DNA: TGTGCCAGTAGTATTGGGATCGGCAGGGTGGACTATGGCTACACCTTC. Translating it yields CASSIGIGRVDYGYTF.